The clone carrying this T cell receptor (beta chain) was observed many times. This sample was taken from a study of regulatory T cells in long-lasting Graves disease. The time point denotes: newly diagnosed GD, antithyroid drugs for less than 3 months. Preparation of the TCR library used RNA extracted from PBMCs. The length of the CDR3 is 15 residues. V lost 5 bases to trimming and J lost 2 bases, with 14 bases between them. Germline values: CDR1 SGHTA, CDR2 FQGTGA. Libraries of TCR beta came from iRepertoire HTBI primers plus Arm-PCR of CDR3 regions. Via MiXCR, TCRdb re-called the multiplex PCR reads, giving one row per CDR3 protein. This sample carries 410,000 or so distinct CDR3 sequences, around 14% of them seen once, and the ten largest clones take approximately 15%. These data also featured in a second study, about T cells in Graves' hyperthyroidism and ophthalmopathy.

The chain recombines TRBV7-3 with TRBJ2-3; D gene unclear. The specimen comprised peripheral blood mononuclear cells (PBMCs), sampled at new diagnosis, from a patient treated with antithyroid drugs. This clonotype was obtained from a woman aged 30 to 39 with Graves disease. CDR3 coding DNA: TGTGCCAGCAGCCCGTCTAATCGGGTCACAGATACGCAGTATTTT. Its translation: CASSPSNRVTDTQYF.